Below, one T cell receptor beta chain is given with its context. Its antigen is not known. This sample was taken from a study of OX40 agonist ivuxolimab in advanced cancers. Study results and caveats: Doses of 0.1 to 3.0 mg/kg were accompanied by clonal expansion of CD4+ and CD8+ blood T cells by week 6. More expanded clones were seen, on average, in CD8+ T cells than in CD4+.

The germline V and J ends were trimmed by 0 bases and 3 bases, with 0 bases remaining between them. CDR1 and CDR2 (germline): SNHLY, FYNNEI. The CDR3 runs to 13 residues. Method: immunoSEQ multiplex PCR; TCRdb's copy keeps in-frame clones and lacks some. The repertoire holds about 55,000 clones, with roughly 86% as singletons. The sequences come from CD4+ or CD8+ T cells sorted from blood, collected in a trial of the OX40 agonist ivuxolimab. The sequence was collected from an adult with an advanced solid tumor such as melanoma, head and neck, liver or kidney cancer. V usage is TRBV2 and J usage is TRBJ2-6; unclear D gene. The CDR3 nucleotides are TGTGCCAGCAGTGAAGCTGGGGCCAACGTCCTGACTTTC. Its translation is CASSEAGANVLTF.